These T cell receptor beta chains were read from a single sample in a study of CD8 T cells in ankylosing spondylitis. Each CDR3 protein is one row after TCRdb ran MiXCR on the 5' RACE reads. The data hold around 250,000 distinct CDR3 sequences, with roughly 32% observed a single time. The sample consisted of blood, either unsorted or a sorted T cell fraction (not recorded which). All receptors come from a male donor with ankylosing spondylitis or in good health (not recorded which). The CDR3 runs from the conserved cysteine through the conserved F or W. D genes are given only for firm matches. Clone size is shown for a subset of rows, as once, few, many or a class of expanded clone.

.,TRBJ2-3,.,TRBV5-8,TGTGCCAGCTCGGCCGGGACTTCTAGCACAGATACGCAGTATTTT,CASSAGTSSTDTQYF
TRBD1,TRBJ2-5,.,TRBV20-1,TGCAGTGCTCGCGGGGACAGGGGGCTTCAGGAGACCCAGTACTTC,CSARGDRGLQETQYF
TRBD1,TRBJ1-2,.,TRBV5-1,TGCGCCAGCAGCGGGACAGGGTCGGATGGCTACACCTTC,CASSGTGSDGYTF
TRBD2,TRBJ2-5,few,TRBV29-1,TGCAGCGTTAGACGACTAGCGGGGGGCGTGGAGACCCAGTACTTC,CSVRRLAGGVETQYF
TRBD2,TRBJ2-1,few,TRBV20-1,TGCAGTGCTCCTAGAACTAGCGGGGGGCCCACCGCTGTCGATGAGCAGTTCTTC,CSAPRTSGGPTAVDEQFF
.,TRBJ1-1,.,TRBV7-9,TGTGCCAACCAGGACAGTCTGAACACTGAAGCTTTCTTT,CANQDSLNTEAFF
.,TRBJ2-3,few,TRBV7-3,TGTGCCAGCAGCCGGGGGGCGGGGGGCACAGATACGCAGTATTTT,CASSRGAGGTDTQYF
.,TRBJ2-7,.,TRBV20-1,TGCAGTGCTCCCCCCCTTACACAGGCACTCTCCTACGAGCAGTACTTC,CSAPPLTQALSYEQYF
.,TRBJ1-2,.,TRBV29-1,TGCAGCGTTGAAGGCGGTGTTTATGGCTACACCTTC,CSVEGGVYGYTF
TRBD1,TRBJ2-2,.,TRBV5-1,TGCGCCAGCAGCTCAGACAGGGGAGCAACCGGGGAGCTGTTTTTT,CASSSDRGATGELFF
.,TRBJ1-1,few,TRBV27,TGTGCCAGCAGACCCAGGGAATGGAACACTGAAGCTTTCTTT,CASRPREWNTEAFF
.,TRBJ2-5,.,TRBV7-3,TGTGCCAGCAGCGCACCAACCAGGCTTCTCTTATCACAATGGGAGACCCAGTACTTC,CASSAPTRLLLSQWETQYF
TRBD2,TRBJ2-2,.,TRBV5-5,TGTGCCAGCAGCTTCGCGACTAGCGGGGGCTCCGGGGAGCTGTTTTTT,CASSFATSGGSGELFF
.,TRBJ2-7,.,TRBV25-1,TGTGCCAGCAGTGAAAAGGGGCTTGGGCGGACTTACGAGCAGTACTTC,CASSEKGLGRTYEQYF
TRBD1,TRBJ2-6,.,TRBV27,TGTGCCAGCAGTTTATCCGACAGGGGGAAAATATCGGGGGCCAACGTCCTGACTTTC,CASSLSDRGKISGANVLTF
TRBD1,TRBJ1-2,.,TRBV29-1,TGCAGCGTCGCCGGGACAGGGGACGTCTATGGCTACACCTTC,CSVAGTGDVYGYTF
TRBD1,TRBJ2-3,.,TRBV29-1,TGCAGCGTGGGAAAGACAGGGGCGAAAACCACAGATACGCAGTATTTT,CSVGKTGAKTTDTQYF
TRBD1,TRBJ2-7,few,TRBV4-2,TGTGCCAGCAGCCAAAGGGACAGAGCTGTAGACGAGCAGTACTTC,CASSQRDRAVDEQYF
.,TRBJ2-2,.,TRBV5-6,TGTGCCAGCAGCTACGGCAGGGGGGGTCTTGGCACCGGGGAGCTGTTTTTT,CASSYGRGGLGTGELFF
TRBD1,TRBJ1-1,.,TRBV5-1,TGCGCCAGCAGCTATTCGGTCGGGAGGGGGCGGTCCCCTGAAGCTTTCTTT,CASSYSVGRGRSPEAFF
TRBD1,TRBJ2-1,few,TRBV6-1,TGTGCCAGCAGTGATTCTGGGACAGGGGTTAATGAGCAGTTCTTC,CASSDSGTGVNEQFF
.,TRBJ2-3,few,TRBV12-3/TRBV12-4,TGTGCCAGCAGTCACACTAACATTCGGACAGATACGCAGTATTTT,CASSHTNIRTDTQYF
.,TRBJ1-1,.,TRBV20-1,TGCAGTGCTAGACGGGACCCAGGGAGCGCTTTCTTT,CSARRDPGSAFF
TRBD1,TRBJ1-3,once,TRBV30,TGTGCTTCGGACAGGGAGGAAGGCACCATATATTTT,CASDREEGTIYF
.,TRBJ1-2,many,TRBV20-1,TGCAGTGCTAGTAGACAGAGCTTTAACTATGGCTACACCTTC,CSASRQSFNYGYTF
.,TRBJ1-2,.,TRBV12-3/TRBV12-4,TGTGCCACCCGCGGGCAGAACTATGGCTACACCTTC,CATRGQNYGYTF
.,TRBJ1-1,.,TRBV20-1,TGCAGTGCTCGGAATTTGGTGCTGAACACTGAAGCTTTCTTT,CSARNLVLNTEAFF
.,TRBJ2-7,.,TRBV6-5,TGTGCCAGCAGTTACGCCAAGACAGGATATCTTTCCTACGAGCAGTACTTC,CASSYAKTGYLSYEQYF
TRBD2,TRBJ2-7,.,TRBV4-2,TGTGCCAGCAGCAGCACCGGGACTAGCGGGGTCTACGAGCAGTACTTC,CASSSTGTSGVYEQYF
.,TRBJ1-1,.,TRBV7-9,TGTGCCAGCAGCTTAGTGCGGACGGATGAAGCTTTCTTT,CASSLVRTDEAFF
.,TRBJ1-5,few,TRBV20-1,TGCAGTGCTAGAGTGGGAGGGGCCCTCAATCAGCCCCAGCATTTT,CSARVGGALNQPQHF
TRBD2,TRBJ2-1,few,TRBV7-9,TGTGCCAGCAGCTTTCCGGGGGGCTACAATGAGCAGTTCTTC,CASSFPGGYNEQFF
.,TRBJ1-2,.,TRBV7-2,TGTGCCAGCAGCTTTGGAGGGGACGATGGCTACACCTTC,CASSFGGDDGYTF
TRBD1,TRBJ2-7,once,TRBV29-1,TGCGGGGCCCGGACAGGAACCTACGAGCAGTACTTC,CGARTGTYEQYF
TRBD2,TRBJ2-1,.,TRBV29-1,TGCAGCGTTGAAGGGGTAACTAGCGGGGCTGGGATTGAGCAGTTCTTC,CSVEGVTSGAGIEQFF
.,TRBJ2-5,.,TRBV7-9,TGTGCCAGCAGCTTAGAAAACGCCAAGGGGTTTGAGACCCAGTACTTC,CASSLENAKGFETQYF
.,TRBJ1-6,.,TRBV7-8,TGTGCCAGCAGCTTATCCCAGTTCTCCTATAATTCACCCCTCCACTTT,CASSLSQFSYNSPLHF
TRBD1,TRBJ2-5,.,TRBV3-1,TGTGCCAGCAGCCGGGGGCAAGGGGGCGAGACCCAGTACTTC,CASSRGQGGETQYF
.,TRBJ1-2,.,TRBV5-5,TGTGCCAGCAGCTTGTGGGTAGCTGAGGGCTACACCTTC,CASSLWVAEGYTF
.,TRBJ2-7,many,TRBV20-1,TGCAGTGCCAGCGACGGTGACTCCTACGAGCAGTACTTC,CSASDGDSYEQYF
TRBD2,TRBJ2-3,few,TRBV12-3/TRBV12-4,TGTGCCAGCAGTACCAACCGGGACTACACACCTGGTACGCAGTATTTT,CASSTNRDYTPGTQYF
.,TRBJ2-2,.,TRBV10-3,TGTGCCACAATCGACAGTCCTGACACCGGGGAGCTGTTTTTT,CATIDSPDTGELFF